This is a list of T cell receptor beta chains from one sample in a study of cytomegalovirus exposure and HLA in healthy donors. Clones were read by immunoSEQ multiplex PCR, and TCRdb kept only the in-frame ones, dropping some. This sample's table has 45,000 or so clones. Sequenced sample: PBMCs. The receptors were gathered from a male donor in good health and CMV-seronegative. CDR3s include the opening cysteine and the closing phenylalanine or tryptophan.

v_gene	j_gene	CDR3aa
TRBV11-2	TRBJ2-7	CASSLEYAEDGSYEQYF
TRBV7-9	TRBJ2-6	CASSLRGVVSGANVLTF
TRBV7-2	TRBJ1-5	CASSLVTVSNQPQHF
TRBV5-6	TRBJ2-7	CASSLLSDRGYEQYF
TRBV29-1	TRBJ2-7	CSVAESAYEQYF
TRBV29-1	TRBJ1-3	CSVEVRGQPSSGNTIYF
TRBV7-2	TRBJ2-7	CASYTGGGSYEQYF
TRBV6-4	TRBJ2-5	CASSAGTGGETQYF
TRBV18	TRBJ1-5	CASSPTPTGGSGNQPQHF
TRBV15	TRBJ2-7	CATSRDYSKRAYEQYF
TRBV27	TRBJ1-6	CASSFIGTDNSPLHF
TRBV5-1	TRBJ2-1	CASSLNLGLVLGNEQFF
TRBV5-1	TRBJ2-3	CASSLSRDTDTQYF
TRBV9	TRBJ2-2	CASSSLYRVPGELFF
TRBV2	TRBJ1-2	CASTPDTYGYTF
TRBV5-6	TRBJ1-2	CASSLGPGGGDRHYGYTF
TRBV6-1	TRBJ1-1	CASSAPGNTEAFF
TRBV19	TRBJ2-5	CASSITREPPGETQYF
TRBV7-6	TRBJ2-7	CASSPGTGVLLEQYF
TRBV9	TRBJ2-1	CASSVGGGSYNEQFF
TRBV19	TRBJ1-1	CASSIQMNTEAFF
TRBV25-1	TRBJ1-1	CASSVRTGPGTEAFF
TRBV5-1	TRBJ2-7	CASSSTGTSGPQYF
TRBV9	TRBJ2-7	CASSVGIQGGEQYF
TRBV18	TRBJ2-5	CASSLDREETQYF
TRBV9	TRBJ1-2	CASSVENEINYGYTF
TRBV27	TRBJ1-1	CASSSIRDTEAFF
TRBV7-2	TRBJ2-3	CASTMTSGTDTQYF
TRBV15	TRBJ2-3	CATSRRTSGTDTQYF
TRBV6-4	TRBJ2-7	CANADPAENEQYF
TRBV4-1	TRBJ2-7	CASSQVQASSYEQYF
TRBV5-1	TRBJ2-1	CASSFDTNYNEQFF
TRBV6-5	TRBJ1-1	CASTKFGAGGEAFF
TRBV5-1	TRBJ1-1	CASSLTVNTEAFF
TRBV5-1	TRBJ2-1	CASSWGQISYNEQFF
TRBV6-1	TRBJ2-3	CASRDWRGSTDTQYF
TRBV30	TRBJ1-3	CAWRDTGTGTGNTIYF
TRBV28	TRBJ2-7	CASRPSGPSAEQYF